The TCR beta chain under discussion was sequenced for a study of early T cells in non-severe SARS-CoV-2 infection. One entry per CDR3 protein results from TCRdb running MiXCR on the 5' RACE reads. The profile shows about 61,000 distinct CDR3 sequences, around 13% of them singletons. V lost 4 bases, J lost 7 bases, and 2 bases stayed unmatched. The CDR3 runs 15 residues. In germline, CDR1 is SNHLY, CDR2 FYNNEI. The V and J genes are TRBV2 and TRBJ1-6; TRBD1 agrees at 12 bases. This receptor was obtained from an adult who was a healthcare worker with PCR-confirmed SARS-CoV-2 infection or an uninfected control (not recorded which). The donor label of this sample is uncertain. The sequenced sample was whole blood, obtained at baseline. CDR3 nucleotide sequence: TGTGCCAGCAGTGGGGACAGGGGGCTGAATTCACCCCTCCACTTT. Translation: CASSGDRGLNSPLHF.